Listed here are 32 T cell receptor beta chains from one sample, sequenced in a study of cytomegalovirus exposure and HLA in healthy donors. PCR used 60 Vbeta primers and 13 Jbeta primers. Clones were sequenced by immunoSEQ multiplex PCR, and TCRdb holds only the in-frame ones, with some missing. The table shows 200,000 or so clones, with roughly 87% occurring only once. Specimen: PBMCs. These receptors were collected from a girl in the first two years of life in good health and CMV-seronegative.

The CDR3 loop is CASSYSGAQETQYF. CDR3 sequence (DNA): TGTGCCAGCAGTTACTCTGGGGCGCAAGAGACCCAGTACTTC. The J gene is TRBJ2-5, the V gene TRBV6-5, with a weak D call TRBD1 (5 bases). Per germline, CDR1 MNHEY and CDR2 SVGAGI. With 0 bases removed from V and 2 bases from J, the gap between germline ends came to 7 bases. The CDR3 runs 14 residues.

This clone is a singleton in its sample. The V and J genes are TRBV16 and TRBJ2-3, with 7 bases lining up with TRBD2. The CDR3 spans 14 residues. CDR1 is KGHSY, CDR2 FQNENV, per germline. V trimming: 3 bases; J trimming: 4 bases; junction bases outside the gene matches: 4. As DNA, the CDR3 is TGTGCCAGCAGCCACGCGGGAGTTTCAGATACGCAGTATTTT. It encodes CASSHAGVSDTQYF.

The genes are TRBV5-4 and TRBJ2-7, with 9 positions matching TRBD2. V was clipped by 4 bases and J by 5 bases; unmatched bases: 13. The CDR3 has 16 amino acids. The germline V gene has CDR1 SGHNT and CDR2 YYREEE (reference sequence). Here the CDR3 reads CASSHTPSGARDEQYF. DNA for the CDR3: TGTGCCAGCAGCCACACGCCTAGCGGGGCACGGGACGAGCAGTACTTC. Full variable domain (outside the CDR3, taken from reference TRBV5-4 and TRBJ2-7): ETGVTQSPTHLIKTRGQQVTLRCSSQSGHNTVSWYQQALGQGPQFIFQYYREEENGRGNFPPRFSGLQFPNYSSELNVNALELDDSALYLCASSHTPSGARDEQYFGPGTRLTVT.

The chain links TRBV6-1 to TRBJ1-1; D unclear. V was trimmed by 2 bases and J by 0 bases, leaving 16 bases between them. The CDR3 covers 17 residues. Germline CDR1 MNHNS, CDR2 SASEGT. CDR3 sequence: CASSEIVAYRVNTEAFF. CDR3 nucleotide sequence: TGTGCCAGCAGTGAAATTGTTGCTTACCGGGTGAACACTGAAGCTTTCTTT.

The rearrangement uses TRBV30 and TRBJ1-3; D gene ambiguous. Germline CDR1 and CDR2: GTSNPN and SVGIG (reference sequence). Trimming removed 0 bases at V and 8 bases at J, with 8 bases between. The CDR3 spans 12 residues. Here the CDR3 reads CAWSVQGDTIYF. The CDR3 nucleotides are TGTGCCTGGAGTGTACAAGGAGACACCATATATTTT. The variable domain in full, with the rest retrieved from reference TRBV30 and TRBJ1-3, is SQTIHQWPATLVQPVGSPLSLECTVEGTSNPNLYWYRQAAGRGLQLLFYSVGIGQISSEVPQNLSASRPQDRQFILSSKKLLLSDSGFYLCAWSVQGDTIYFGEGSWLTVV.

The J gene is TRBJ2-3, the V gene TRBV5-1, with 14 bases identical to TRBD2. The CDR3 spans 16 residues. Germline V gene data show CDR1 as SGHRS and CDR2 as YFSETQ. The trim removed 4 bases at V and 2 bases at J, leaving 3 bases unmatched. The CDR3 coding sequence is TGCGCCAGCAGCGTGGGACTAGCGGGAGTCACAGATACGCAGTATTTT. Amino acids: CASSVGLAGVTDTQYF.

In its sample, this clone was seen once. The chain has TRBV5-4 and TRBJ2-3; 9 positions agree with TRBD2. The CDR3 is 17 residues long. The germline CDR1 and CDR2 sequences are SGHNT and YYREEE (reference sequence). After removal of 1 base from V and 0 bases from J, the junction contained 6 bases not matched to a gene. The CDR3 coding sequence is TGTGCCAGCAGCTTGAAAGCGGGAGGTACTAGCACAGATACGCAGTATTTT. This sequence encodes CASSLKAGGTSTDTQYF.

This clone was detected once. The V gene is TRBV18, the J gene TRBJ2-7; TRBD2 aligns across 14 bases. The CDR3 runs to 15 residues. Trimming removed 3 bases from V and 8 bases from J; junction bases left unmatched: 6. Germline V CDR1 and CDR2: KGHSH, LQKENI. The CDR3 loop reads CASSPTSGRAFQQYF. CDR3 DNA sequence: TGTGCCAGCTCACCGACTAGCGGGAGGGCCTTCCAGCAGTACTTC. The variable domain in full, with the rest retrieved from reference TRBV18 and TRBJ2-7, is NAGVMQNPRHLVRRRGQEARLRCSPMKGHSHVYWYRQLPEEGLKFMVYLQKENIIDESGMPKERFSAEFPKEGPSILRIQQVVRGDSAAYFCASSPTSGRAFQQYFGPGTRLTVT.

The chain links TRBV9 to TRBJ1-4, with 7 nucleotides matching TRBD1. The CDR3 contains 13 residues. The V and J ends lost 0 bases and 7 bases, in that order; junction bases with no gene match: 0. Germline V gene sequence: CDR1 SGDLS, CDR2 YYNGEE. This chain's CDR3 is CASSVGQGEKLFF. DNA of the CDR3: TGTGCCAGCAGCGTAGGACAGGGTGAAAAACTGTTTTTT.

The V call is TRBV11-2, the J call TRBJ2-1; D gene ambiguous. The CDR3 spans 11 residues. Germline-derived CDR1 and CDR2 are SGHAT and FQNNGV. The ends were cut back, 3 bases at V and 9 bases at J, with 6 bases in the middle. The CDR3 nucleotides read TGTGCCAGCAGCTTTTACTCTGAGCAGTTCTTC. Its translation is CASSFYSEQFF.

The V gene is TRBV7-9, the J gene TRBJ2-1; tentative D call: TRBD1 (8 bases). Looked up from germline, CDR1 is SEHNR and CDR2 is FQNEAQ (reference sequence). The CDR3 length is 14 residues. Trimming pared 7 bases from V and 14 bases from J, leaving 24 bases between. CDR3 sequence (DNA): TGTGCCAGCACCAGCTTCACAGGGGGAGGGACGAAGTTCTTC. Amino acid sequence: CASTSFTGGGTKFF.

This chain's CDR3 is CASTKPGLPYEQYF. The CDR3 DNA is TGTGCCAGTACCAAGCCGGGACTTCCCTACGAGCAGTACTTC. The V and J genes are TRBV19 and TRBJ2-7, with a tentative D call TRBD2 (6 bases). The CDR3 consists of 14 residues. V lost 7 bases to trimming and J lost 2 bases, with 15 bases between them. Germline CDR1 reads LNHDA; CDR2 reads SQIVND (reference sequence).

The rearrangement links TRBV7-3 to TRBJ2-2, with D maybe TRBD1 (5 bases). The length of the CDR3 is 18 residues. V shed 5 bases and J shed 3 bases, with 22 bases lying between them. Germline V gene sequence: CDR1 SGHTA, CDR2 FQGTGA. The CDR3 DNA sequence: TGTGCCAGCAGCGCCAGTGGCTGGGGCGAGGTTTACACCGGGGAGCTGTTTTTT. Translating gives CASSASGWGEVYTGELFF.

In this sample, this clone turned up once. J is TRBJ2-1 and V is TRBV5-4; TRBD2 matches at 9 bases. Germline lookup yields CDR1 SGHNT and CDR2 YYREEE (reference sequence). The CDR3 has 15 residues. The V segment lost 6 bases and the J segment 6 bases; nucleotides outside the gene matches: 10. The CDR3 sequence is CASTMAGGRGNEQFF. The CDR3 bases are TGTGCCAGCACCATGGCAGGCGGGAGGGGCAATGAGCAGTTCTTC.

The CDR3 spells CAWSPGSTEAFF. DNA of the CDR3: TGTGCCTGGAGTCCGGGATCGACTGAAGCTTTCTTT. The chain links TRBV30 to TRBJ1-1, with no clear D. With 2 bases removed from V and 5 bases from J, the gap between germline ends came to 9 bases. CDR3 length equals 12 residues. Germline CDR1 reads GTSNPN; CDR2 reads SVGIG (reference sequence).

This clone was observed once. The chain recombines TRBV7-9 with TRBJ2-1, with TRBD1 matching over 8 bases. With 5 bases clipped from V and 0 bases from J, the junction kept 3 bases outside the gene matches. CDR1 is SEHNR, CDR2 FQNEAQ, per germline (reference sequence). This CDR3 is built from 15 residues. The CDR3 reads CASSQDRGSYNEQFF. In nucleotides, the CDR3 is TGTGCCAGCAGCCAAGACAGGGGCTCCTACAATGAGCAGTTCTTC.

The V gene is TRBV9, the J gene TRBJ2-7; D is possibly TRBD1 (5 bases). V was cut by 1 base and J by 4 bases, with 15 bases left in between. The CDR3 spans 15 residues. Germline V gene lookup returns CDR1 SGDLS and CDR2 YYNGEE. The CDR3, as DNA: TGTGCCAGCAGCGTAACCCCAACAGGTTCTTACGAGCAGTACTTC. It translates to CASSVTPTGSYEQYF.

The chain carries TRBV19 and TRBJ2-7, with TRBD1 as a possible D gene (7 bases). The CDR3 spans 15 residues. V was pared by 5 bases and J by 5 bases, with 19 bases between. Germline V gene lookup returns CDR1 LNHDA and CDR2 SQIVND (reference sequence). The CDR3 DNA reads TGTGCCAGTAGTCCTCCGACAGGGAGGCGGGACGAGCAGTACTTC. As protein: CASSPPTGRRDEQYF.

Only one count was recorded for this clone. The rearrangement links TRBV5-1 to TRBJ2-7; D possibly corresponds to TRBD1 (6 bases). The CDR3 sequence is 15 residues long. CDR1 and CDR2 from the germline V gene are SGHRS and YFSETQ. The V end lost 0 bases, the J end lost 2 bases, and 12 bases lay between the germline ends. The CDR3 protein is CASSLGTVGAYEQYF. In DNA form, the CDR3 reads TGCGCCAGCAGCTTGGGGACAGTAGGGGCCTACGAGCAGTACTTC.

The CDR3 region has the DNA TGTGCCATCAGTCCTTGGAGGGAGGGTCCCGGGGAGCTGTTTTTT. This codes for CAISPWREGPGELFF. The chain has TRBV10-3 and TRBJ2-2; the match to TRBD2 covers 7 bases. The trim removed 5 bases at V and 6 bases at J, leaving 9 bases unmatched. The CDR3 spans 15 residues. The germline V gene has CDR1 ENHRY and CDR2 SYGVKD.

The V call is TRBV11-2, the J call TRBJ1-6; tentative D call: TRBD1 (5 bases). With 0 bases removed from V and 8 bases from J, the gap between germline ends came to 8 bases. The CDR3 sequence is 14 residues long. Germline CDR1 SGHAT, CDR2 FQNNGV. The CDR3 protein is CASSLETAYSPLHF. In DNA form, the CDR3 reads TGTGCCAGCAGCTTAGAGACAGCCTATTCACCCCTCCACTTT.

The gene calls are TRBV6-5 and TRBJ2-5, with 14 bases that match TRBD2. Trimming cost V 4 bases and J 3 bases; bases outside gene matches: 4. Germline values: CDR1 MNHEY, CDR2 SVGAGI. The CDR3 contains 16 residues. Here the CDR3 DNA reads TGTGCCAGCAGTTCCCCGGGACTAGCGGGAGAAGAGACCCAGTACTTC. It is translated as CASSSPGLAGEETQYF.

V gene TRBV5-1 combines with J gene TRBJ2-5; TRBD2 is a possible D gene (7 bases). Trimming cost V 6 bases and J 4 bases, with 13 bases left between them. CDR1 SGHRS and CDR2 YFSETQ come from the germline V gene. There are 13 residues in the CDR3. The CDR3 nucleotides are TGCGCCAGCAACCTGAGGGGGGGAGAGACCCAGTACTTC. Its protein is CASNLRGGETQYF.

The V gene is TRBV7-2, the J gene TRBJ2-7; no reliable D call. V lost 4 bases and J lost 0, with 10 bases in between. The CDR3 has 14 amino acids. The germline gives CDR1 SGHTA, CDR2 FQGNSA. The CDR3 loop is CASSSTRSSYEQYF. DNA of the CDR3: TGTGCCAGCAGCTCAACCCGTAGCTCCTACGAGCAGTACTTC.

This clone was seen once. This chain connects TRBV19 to TRBJ2-1; 10 bases align to TRBD1. V shed 6 bases and J 4 bases; nucleotides not matched to a gene: 6. Germline CDR1 reads LNHDA; CDR2 reads SQIVND (reference sequence). CDR3 length: 15 residues. In DNA form, the CDR3 reads TGTGCCAGTAGCGGACCGGGACAGGGGTACAATGAGCAGTTCTTC. Its translation is CASSGPGQGYNEQFF. Full variable domain (remainder filled in from reference TRBV19 and TRBJ2-1): DGGITQSPKYLFRKEGQNVTLSCEQNLNHDAMYWYRQDPGQGLRLIYYSQIVNDFQKGDIAEGYSVSREKKESFPLTVTSAQKNPTAFYLCASSGPGQGYNEQFFGPGTRLTVL.

The rearrangement uses TRBV19 and TRBJ1-2; 9 positions agree with TRBD1. The CDR3 length is 13 residues. Germline assignment: CDR1 LNHDA and CDR2 SQIVND (reference sequence). J lost 9 bases, V lost 3 bases, and 5 bases had no gene match. CDR3 amino acids: CASSILDRGSYTF. CDR3 bases: TGTGCCAGTAGTATTCTGGACAGGGGCAGCTACACCTTC.

The CDR3 nucleotides read TGCGCCAGCAGCAGGACCGGGGGACTCAACACTGAAGCTTTCTTT. This gives the protein CASSRTGGLNTEAFF. This rearrangement joins TRBV5-1 to TRBJ1-1; a weak D match, TRBD1 (5 bases). The CDR3 has 15 residues. Germline CDR1 is SGHRS and CDR2 is YFSETQ. Trimming pared 4 bases from V and 2 bases from J, leaving 15 bases between.

V is TRBV7-8 and J is TRBJ2-7, with TRBD2 matching over 14 bases. The V gene's germline CDR1 is SGHVS and CDR2 FQNEAQ. CDR3 length equals 17 residues. V was pared by 5 bases and J by 2 bases, with 8 bases of the junction left unmatched. The CDR3 reads CASSPTSGGAKTYEQYF. CDR3 coding DNA: TGTGCCAGCAGCCCGACTAGCGGGGGGGCTAAAACCTACGAGCAGTACTTC.

The chain joins TRBV13 to TRBJ2-2, with D unclear. Germline V gene lookup returns CDR1 PRHDT and CDR2 FYEKMQ (reference sequence). The CDR3 totals 14 residues. V was pared by 2 bases and J by 3 bases, with 7 bases between. The DNA of the CDR3 is TGTGCCAGCAGCTTAATTCCGGACACCGGGGAGCTGTTTTTT. Residues: CASSLIPDTGELFF. Looking up the rest from reference TRBV13 and TRBJ2-2 gives the full variable domain: AAGVIQSPRHLIKEKRETATLKCYPIPRHDTVYWYQQGPGQDPQFLISFYEKMQSDKGSIPDRFSAQQFSDYHSELNMSSLELGDSALYFCASSLIPDTGELFFGEGSRLTVL.

Turning to this clone: The junction departs from the called germline gene at one end, perhaps through a read error. J is TRBJ2-7 and V is TRBV5-4, with 11 bases lining up with TRBD2. CDR1 and CDR2 from the germline V gene are SGHNT and YYREEE (reference sequence). This CDR3 contains 14 residues. The CDR3 loop reads CASSLGLAGSRGVF. CDR3 in DNA: TGTGCCAGCAGCTTGGGACTAGCGGGGAGCCGGGGCGTCTTC.

This clone showed up just a few times. V and J are TRBV18 and TRBJ2-7, with 8 bases lining up with TRBD1. With 2 bases clipped from V and 7 bases from J, the junction kept 4 bases outside the gene matches. Looked up from germline, CDR1 is KGHSH and CDR2 is LQKENI. This CDR3 contains 13 residues. The CDR3 spells CASSPYRGWEQYF. The CDR3 DNA follows: TGTGCCAGCTCACCATACAGGGGGTGGGAGCAGTACTTC.

The gene calls are TRBV5-4 and TRBJ2-2; tentative D call: TRBD2 (6 bases). Trimming shortened V by 5 bases and J by 4 bases, and 12 bases separated the two germline ends. CDR1 is SGHNT and CDR2 is YYREEE in the germline V gene (reference sequence). This CDR3 comprises 14 residues. DNA of the CDR3: TGTGCCAGCAGGCGGGACTTCCTCACCGGGGAGCTGTTTTTT. Translated: CASRRDFLTGELFF. The full variable domain, its missing parts supplied by reference TRBV5-4 and TRBJ2-2, is ETGVTQSPTHLIKTRGQQVTLRCSSQSGHNTVSWYQQALGQGPQFIFQYYREEENGRGNFPPRFSGLQFPNYSSELNVNALELDDSALYLCASRRDFLTGELFFGEGSRLTVL.